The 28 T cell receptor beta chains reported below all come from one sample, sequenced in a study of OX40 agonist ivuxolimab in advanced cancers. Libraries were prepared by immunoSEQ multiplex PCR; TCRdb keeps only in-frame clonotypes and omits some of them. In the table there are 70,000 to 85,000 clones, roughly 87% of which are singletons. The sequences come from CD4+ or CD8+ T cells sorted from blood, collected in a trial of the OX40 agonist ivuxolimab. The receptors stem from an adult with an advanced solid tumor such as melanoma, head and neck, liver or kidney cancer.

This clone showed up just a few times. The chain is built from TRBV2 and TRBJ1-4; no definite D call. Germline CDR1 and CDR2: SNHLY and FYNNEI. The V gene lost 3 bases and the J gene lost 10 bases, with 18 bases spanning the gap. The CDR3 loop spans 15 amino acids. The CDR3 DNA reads TGTGCCAGCAGTGATGAAGTCAGAGGAGCATCAAAACTGTTTTTT. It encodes CASSDEVRGASKLFF.

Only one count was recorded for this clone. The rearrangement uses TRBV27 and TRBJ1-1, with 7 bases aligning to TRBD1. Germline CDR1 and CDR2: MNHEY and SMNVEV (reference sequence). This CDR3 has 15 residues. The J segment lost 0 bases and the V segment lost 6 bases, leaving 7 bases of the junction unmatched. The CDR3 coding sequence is TGTGCCAGCAGGCCTCGGGACAGCTTGAACACTGAAGCTTTCTTT. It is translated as CASRPRDSLNTEAFF.

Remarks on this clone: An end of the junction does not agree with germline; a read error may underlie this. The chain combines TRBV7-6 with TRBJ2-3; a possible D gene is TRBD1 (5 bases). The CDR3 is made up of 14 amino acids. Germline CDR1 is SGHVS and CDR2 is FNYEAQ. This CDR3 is CASSVAGSTDTQYF. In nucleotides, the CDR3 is TGTGCCAGCAGCGTAGCAGGGAGCACAGATACGCAGTATTTT. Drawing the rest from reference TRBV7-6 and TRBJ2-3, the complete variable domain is GAGVSQSPRYKVTKRGQDVALRCDPISGHVSLYWYRQALGQGPEFLTYFNYEAQQDKSGLPNDRFSAERPEGSISTLTIQRTEQRDSAMYRCASSVAGSTDTQYFGPGTRLTVL.

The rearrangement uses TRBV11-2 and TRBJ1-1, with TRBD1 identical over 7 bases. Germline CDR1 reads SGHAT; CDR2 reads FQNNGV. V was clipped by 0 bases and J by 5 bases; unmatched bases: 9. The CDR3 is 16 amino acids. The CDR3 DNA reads TGTGCCAGCAGCTTAGACTCGACAGGGCAAGGAACTGAAGCTTTCTTT. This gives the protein CASSLDSTGQGTEAFF.

This CDR3 reads CASSYRQGGNQPQHF. The CDR3 DNA sequence: TGTGCCAGCAGTTACCGGCAGGGTGGCAATCAGCCCCAGCATTTT. J is TRBJ1-5 and V is TRBV6-5, with a weak D call TRBD1 (5 bases). With 2 bases removed from V and 2 bases from J, the gap between germline ends came to 10 bases. The V gene's germline CDR1 is MNHEY and CDR2 SVGAGI. This CDR3 comprises 15 residues.

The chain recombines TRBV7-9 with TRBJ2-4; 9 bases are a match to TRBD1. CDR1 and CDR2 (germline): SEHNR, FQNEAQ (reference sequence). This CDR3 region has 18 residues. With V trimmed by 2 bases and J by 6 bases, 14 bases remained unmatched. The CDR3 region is CASSLTAGTGLLGNIQYF. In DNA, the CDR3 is TGTGCCAGCAGCTTAACCGCCGGGACAGGGTTGTTGGGAAACATTCAGTACTTC.

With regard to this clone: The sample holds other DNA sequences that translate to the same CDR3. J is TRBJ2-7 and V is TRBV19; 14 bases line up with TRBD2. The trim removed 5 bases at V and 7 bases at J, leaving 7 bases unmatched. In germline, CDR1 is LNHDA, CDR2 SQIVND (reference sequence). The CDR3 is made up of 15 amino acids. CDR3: CASSSGTSGRGEQYF. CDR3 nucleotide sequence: TGTGCCAGTAGTTCCGGGACTAGCGGGAGAGGTGAGCAGTACTTC.

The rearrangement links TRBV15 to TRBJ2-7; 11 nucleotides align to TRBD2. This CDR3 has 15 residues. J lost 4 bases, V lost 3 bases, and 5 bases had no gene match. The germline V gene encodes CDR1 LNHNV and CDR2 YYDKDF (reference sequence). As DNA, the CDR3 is TGTGCCACCAGCAGTAGCGGGAGGGACCTATACGAGCAGTACTTC. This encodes CATSSSGRDLYEQYF.

The CDR3 here is CASSPTGGGEKLFF. The CDR3 DNA follows: TGTGCCAGCTCACCGACAGGGGGCGGCGAAAAACTGTTTTTT. This chain uses TRBV18 with TRBJ1-4, with 10 positions matching TRBD1. V lost 3 bases to trimming and J lost 8 bases; unmatched junction nucleotides: 3. The CDR3 covers 14 residues. In germline, CDR1 is KGHSH, CDR2 LQKENI.

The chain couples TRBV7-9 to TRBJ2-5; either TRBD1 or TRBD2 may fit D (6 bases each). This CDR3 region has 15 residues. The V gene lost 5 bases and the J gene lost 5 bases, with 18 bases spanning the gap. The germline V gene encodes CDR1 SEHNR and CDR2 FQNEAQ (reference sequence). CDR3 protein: CASSRTGGRRETQYF. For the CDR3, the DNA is TGTGCCAGCAGCCGCACTGGGGGGCGTAGGGAGACCCAGTACTTC.

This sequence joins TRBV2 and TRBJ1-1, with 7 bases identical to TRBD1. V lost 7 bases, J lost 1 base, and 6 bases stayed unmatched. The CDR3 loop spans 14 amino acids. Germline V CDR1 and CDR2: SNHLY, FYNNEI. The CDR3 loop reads CASTWTGPNTEAFF. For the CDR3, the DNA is TGTGCCAGCACTTGGACAGGACCGAACACTGAAGCTTTCTTT.

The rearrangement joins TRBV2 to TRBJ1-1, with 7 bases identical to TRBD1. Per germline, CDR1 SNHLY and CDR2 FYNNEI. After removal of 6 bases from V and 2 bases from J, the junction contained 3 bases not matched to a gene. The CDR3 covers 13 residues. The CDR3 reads CASSDRENTEAFF. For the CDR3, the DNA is TGTGCCAGCAGCGACAGGGAAAACACTGAAGCTTTCTTT.

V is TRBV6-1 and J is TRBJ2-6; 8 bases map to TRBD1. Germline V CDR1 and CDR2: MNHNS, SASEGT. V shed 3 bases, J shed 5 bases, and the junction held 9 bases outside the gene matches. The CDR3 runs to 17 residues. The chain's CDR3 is CASSDATGGLWANVLTF. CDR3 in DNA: TGTGCCAGCAGTGACGCTACAGGGGGTCTCTGGGCCAACGTCCTGACTTTC.

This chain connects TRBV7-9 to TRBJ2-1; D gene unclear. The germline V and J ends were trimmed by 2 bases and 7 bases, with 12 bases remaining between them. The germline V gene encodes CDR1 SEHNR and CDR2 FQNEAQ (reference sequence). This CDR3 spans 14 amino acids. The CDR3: CASSLQTFVNEQFF. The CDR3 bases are TGTGCCAGCAGCTTACAAACCTTTGTTAATGAGCAGTTCTTC.

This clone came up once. In DNA form, the CDR3 reads TGTGCCAGCAGCGGCGGGGGGCCTACAGATACGCAGTATTTT. Protein product: CASSGGGPTDTQYF. The V call is TRBV2, the J call TRBJ2-3, with 8 nucleotides matching TRBD2. The CDR3 is 14 residues long. In germline, CDR1 is SNHLY, CDR2 FYNNEI. V trimming: 6 bases; J trimming: 3 bases; junction bases outside the gene matches: 5.

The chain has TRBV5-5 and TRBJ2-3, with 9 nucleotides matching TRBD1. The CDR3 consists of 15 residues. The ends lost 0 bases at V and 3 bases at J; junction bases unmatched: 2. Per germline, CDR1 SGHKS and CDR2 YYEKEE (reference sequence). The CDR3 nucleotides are TGTGCCAGCAGCTTGGGGGACAGGGTAACAGATACGCAGTATTTT. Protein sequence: CASSLGDRVTDTQYF.

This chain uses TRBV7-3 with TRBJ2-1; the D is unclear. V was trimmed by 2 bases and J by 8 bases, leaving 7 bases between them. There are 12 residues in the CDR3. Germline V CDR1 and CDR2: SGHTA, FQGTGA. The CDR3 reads CASSLSGYEQFF. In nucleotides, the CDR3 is TGTGCCAGCAGCTTATCTGGCTATGAGCAGTTCTTC.

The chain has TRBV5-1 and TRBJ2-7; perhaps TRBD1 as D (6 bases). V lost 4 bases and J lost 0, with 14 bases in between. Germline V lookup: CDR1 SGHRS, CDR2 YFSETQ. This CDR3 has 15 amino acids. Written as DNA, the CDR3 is TGCGCCAGCAGCCCCGACAGGACGAGCTCCTACGAGCAGTACTTC. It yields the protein CASSPDRTSSYEQYF. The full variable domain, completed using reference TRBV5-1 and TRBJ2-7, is KAGVTQTPRYLIKTRGQQVTLSCSPISGHRSVSWYQQTPGQGLQFLFEYFSETQRNKGNFPGRFSGRQFSNSRSEMNVSTLELGDSALYLCASSPDRTSSYEQYFGPGTRLTVT.

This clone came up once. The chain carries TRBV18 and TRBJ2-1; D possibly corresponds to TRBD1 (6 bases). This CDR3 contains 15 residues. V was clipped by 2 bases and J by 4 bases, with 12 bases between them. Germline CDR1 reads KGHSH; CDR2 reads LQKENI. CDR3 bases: TGTGCCAGCTCACCAGGGGGCGGAGGTTACAATGAGCAGTTCTTC. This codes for CASSPGGGGYNEQFF.

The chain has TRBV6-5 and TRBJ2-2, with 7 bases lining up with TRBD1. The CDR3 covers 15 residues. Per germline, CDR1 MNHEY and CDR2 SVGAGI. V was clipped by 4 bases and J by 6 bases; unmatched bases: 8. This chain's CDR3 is CASSFPGQSSGELFF. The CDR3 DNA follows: TGTGCCAGCAGTTTTCCGGGACAGAGCTCCGGGGAGCTGTTTTTT.

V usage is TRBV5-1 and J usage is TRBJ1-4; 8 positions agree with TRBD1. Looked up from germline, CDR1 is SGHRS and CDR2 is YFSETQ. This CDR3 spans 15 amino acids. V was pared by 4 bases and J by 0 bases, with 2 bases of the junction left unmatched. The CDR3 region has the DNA TGCGCCAGCAGCGCGACAGGGGCAACTAATGAAAAACTGTTTTTT. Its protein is CASSATGATNEKLFF.

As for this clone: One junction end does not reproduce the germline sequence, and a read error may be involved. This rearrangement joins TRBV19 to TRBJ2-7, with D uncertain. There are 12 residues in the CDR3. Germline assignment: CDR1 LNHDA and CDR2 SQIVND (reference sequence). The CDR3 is CASSIDRSHLSF. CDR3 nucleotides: TGTGCCAGTAGTATAGATAGAAGCCACCTCTCTTTC.

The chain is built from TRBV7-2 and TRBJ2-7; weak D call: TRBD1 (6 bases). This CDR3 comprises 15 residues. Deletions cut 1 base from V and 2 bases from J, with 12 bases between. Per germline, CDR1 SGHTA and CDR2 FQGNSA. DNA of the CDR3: TGTGCCAGCAGCTTAGAGGGCAGGGGCACCTACGAGCAGTACTTC. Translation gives CASSLEGRGTYEQYF.

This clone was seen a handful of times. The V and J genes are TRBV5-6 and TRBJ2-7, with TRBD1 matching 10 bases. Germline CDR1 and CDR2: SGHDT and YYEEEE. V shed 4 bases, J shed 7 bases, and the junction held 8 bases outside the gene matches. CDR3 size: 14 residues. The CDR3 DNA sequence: TGTGCCAGCAGCCCCGGGACAGGGGCGGGGGAGCAGTACTTC. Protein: CASSPGTGAGEQYF.

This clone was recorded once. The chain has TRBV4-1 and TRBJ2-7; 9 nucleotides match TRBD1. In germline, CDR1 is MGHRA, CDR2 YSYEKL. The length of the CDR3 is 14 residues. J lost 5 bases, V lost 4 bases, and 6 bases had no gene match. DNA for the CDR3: TGCGCCAGCAGCCGGACAGGGGATGGCGACGAGCAGTACTTC. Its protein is CASSRTGDGDEQYF.

This CDR3 is CASSSGQGSYNEQFF. The CDR3, as DNA: TGCGCCAGCAGCTCCGGACAGGGAAGCTACAATGAGCAGTTCTTC. The V and J genes are TRBV5-1 and TRBJ2-1, with 8 nucleotides matching TRBD1. V shed 3 bases, J shed 3 bases, and the junction held 5 bases outside the gene matches. Germline V CDR1 and CDR2: SGHRS, YFSETQ. CDR3 size: 15 residues.

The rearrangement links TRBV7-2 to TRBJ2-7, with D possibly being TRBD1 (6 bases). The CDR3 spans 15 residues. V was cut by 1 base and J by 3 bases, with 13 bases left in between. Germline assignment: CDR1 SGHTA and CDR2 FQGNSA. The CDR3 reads CASSLEGGQGYEQYF. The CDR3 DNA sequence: TGTGCCAGCAGCTTAGAAGGGGGACAAGGCTACGAGCAGTACTTC.

The CDR3 DNA reads TGTGCCAGCAGTTACTTCGCCATCTCTGGGGCCAACGTCCTGACTTTC. Its translation: CASSYFAISGANVLTF. The genes are TRBV6-5 and TRBJ2-6; D ambiguous. V lost 1 base, J lost 0 bases, and 7 bases lay in between. The CDR3 has 16 residues. Germline values: CDR1 MNHEY, CDR2 SVGAGI.